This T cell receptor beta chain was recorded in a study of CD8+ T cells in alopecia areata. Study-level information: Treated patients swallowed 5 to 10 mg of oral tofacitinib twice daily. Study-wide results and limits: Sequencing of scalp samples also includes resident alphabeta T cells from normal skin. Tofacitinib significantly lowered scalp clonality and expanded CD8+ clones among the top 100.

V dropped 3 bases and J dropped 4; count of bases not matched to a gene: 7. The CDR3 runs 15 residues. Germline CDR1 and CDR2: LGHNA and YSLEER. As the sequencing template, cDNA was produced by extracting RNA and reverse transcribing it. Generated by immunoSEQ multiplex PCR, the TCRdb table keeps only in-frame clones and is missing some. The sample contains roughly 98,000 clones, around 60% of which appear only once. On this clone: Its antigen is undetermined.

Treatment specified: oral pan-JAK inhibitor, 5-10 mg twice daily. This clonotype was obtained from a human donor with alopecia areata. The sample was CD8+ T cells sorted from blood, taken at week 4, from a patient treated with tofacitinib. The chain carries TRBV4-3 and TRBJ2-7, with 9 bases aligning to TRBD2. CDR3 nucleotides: TGCGCCAGCAGCCAGGAGACTAGCGGAATTTACGAGCAGTACTTC. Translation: CASSQETSGIYEQYF.